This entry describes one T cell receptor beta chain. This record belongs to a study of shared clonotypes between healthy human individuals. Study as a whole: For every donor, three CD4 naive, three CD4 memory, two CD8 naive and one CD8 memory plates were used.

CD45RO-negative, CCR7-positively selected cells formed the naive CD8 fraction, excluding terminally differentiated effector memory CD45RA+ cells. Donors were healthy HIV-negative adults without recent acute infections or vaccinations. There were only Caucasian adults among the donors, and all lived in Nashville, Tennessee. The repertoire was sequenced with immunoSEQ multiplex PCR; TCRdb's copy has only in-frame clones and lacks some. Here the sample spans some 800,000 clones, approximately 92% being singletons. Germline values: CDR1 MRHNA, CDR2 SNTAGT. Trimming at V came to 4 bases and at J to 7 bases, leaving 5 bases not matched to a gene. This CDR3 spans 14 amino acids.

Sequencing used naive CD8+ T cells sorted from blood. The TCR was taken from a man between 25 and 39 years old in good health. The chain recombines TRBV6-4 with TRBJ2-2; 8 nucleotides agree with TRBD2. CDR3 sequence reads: CASSVLAENGELFF. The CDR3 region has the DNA TGTGCCAGCAGTGTACTAGCGGAGAACGGGGAGCTGTTTTTT.